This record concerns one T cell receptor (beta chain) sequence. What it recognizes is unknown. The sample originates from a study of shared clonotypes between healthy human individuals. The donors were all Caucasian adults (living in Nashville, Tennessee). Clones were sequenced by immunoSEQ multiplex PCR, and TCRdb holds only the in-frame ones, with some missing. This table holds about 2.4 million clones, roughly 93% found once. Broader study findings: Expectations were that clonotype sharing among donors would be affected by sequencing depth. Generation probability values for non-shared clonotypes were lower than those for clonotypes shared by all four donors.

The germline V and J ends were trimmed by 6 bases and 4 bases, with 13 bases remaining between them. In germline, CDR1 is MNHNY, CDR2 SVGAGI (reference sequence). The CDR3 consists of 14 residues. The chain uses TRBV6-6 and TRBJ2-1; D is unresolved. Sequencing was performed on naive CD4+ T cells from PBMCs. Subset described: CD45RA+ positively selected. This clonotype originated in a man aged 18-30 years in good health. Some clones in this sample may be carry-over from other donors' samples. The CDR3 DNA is TGTGCCAGCAGCACACCGAACCGTTACAATGAGCAGTTCTTC. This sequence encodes CASSTPNRYNEQFF.